The rows below give T cell receptor beta chains drawn from one sample of a study of blood T cell repertoires in COVID-19. Measured with immunoSEQ multiplex PCR; TCRdb has only the in-frame clones, and not every one. The repertoire holds 190,000 or so clones, with less than 90% as singletons. The sample comprised peripheral blood. These receptors all come from a woman aged 70-85 years with acute or convalescent COVID-19. The CDR3 runs from the conserved cysteine through the conserved F or W. Fields, in order: V gene, clone size, D gene, J gene, CDR3 protein, CDR3 DNA. A D gene is named only where the DNA matches it firmly. Clone sizes are given selectively: once, few, many, or a class where the clone is expanded.

V gene: TRBV15; clone size: -; D gene: -; J gene: TRBJ1-5; CDR3 protein: CATSQSFGQPQHF; CDR3 DNA: TGTGCCACCAGCCAATCATTTGGCCAGCCCCAGCATTTT
V gene: TRBV11-2; clone size: -; D gene: -; J gene: TRBJ2-7; CDR3 protein: CASSLHPSFERYEQYF; CDR3 DNA: TGTGCCAGCAGCTTACATCCCTCTTTTGAGCGGTACGAGCAGTACTTC
V gene: TRBV6-5; clone size: once; D gene: -; J gene: TRBJ1-1; CDR3 protein: CASSYSGRVNTEAFF; CDR3 DNA: TGTGCCAGCAGTTACTCGGGCAGGGTGAACACTGAAGCTTTCTTT
V gene: TRBV6-5; clone size: -; D gene: TRBD1; J gene: TRBJ1-2; CDR3 protein: CASRPRQGQNGYTF; CDR3 DNA: TGTGCCAGCAGACCGCGACAGGGCCAGAATGGCTACACCTTC
V gene: TRBV27; clone size: -; D gene: -; J gene: TRBJ1-4; CDR3 protein: CASSPWGQGEKLFF; CDR3 DNA: TGTGCCAGCAGCCCTTGGGGCCAGGGGGAAAAACTGTTTTTT
V gene: TRBV25-1; clone size: -; D gene: TRBD1; J gene: TRBJ2-2; CDR3 protein: CASSEFVGQGNTGELFF; CDR3 DNA: TGTGCCAGCAGTGAATTCGTAGGACAGGGTAACACCGGGGAGCTGTTTTTT
V gene: TRBV24-1; clone size: -; D gene: -; J gene: TRBJ2-3; CDR3 protein: CATSEPGLGTDTQYF; CDR3 DNA: TGTGCCACCAGTGAACCGGGTCTTGGGACAGATACGCAGTATTTT
V gene: TRBV28; clone size: -; D gene: TRBD1; J gene: TRBJ2-5; CDR3 protein: CASRQQGAETQYF; CDR3 DNA: TGTGCCAGCAGGCAACAGGGGGCCGAGACCCAGTACTTC
V gene: TRBV5-4; clone size: -; D gene: -; J gene: TRBJ1-2; CDR3 protein: CASSPGVGNYGYTF; CDR3 DNA: TGTGCCAGTAGCCCGGGGGTAGGGAACTATGGCTACACCTTC
V gene: TRBV18; clone size: -; D gene: TRBD2; J gene: TRBJ2-3; CDR3 protein: CASSPNSGRLTDTQYF; CDR3 DNA: TGTGCCAGCTCACCTAATAGCGGGAGACTCACAGATACGCAGTATTTT
V gene: TRBV4-1; clone size: -; D gene: TRBD1; J gene: TRBJ1-4; CDR3 protein: CASSQGWDSEKLFF; CDR3 DNA: TGCGCCAGCAGCCAAGGGTGGGACAGCGAAAAACTGTTTTTT
V gene: TRBV20-1; clone size: -; D gene: -; J gene: TRBJ2-7; CDR3 protein: CSASDRDWMYF; CDR3 DNA: TGCAGTGCTAGTGACCGGGACTGGATGTACTTC
V gene: TRBV3-1/TRBV3-2; clone size: once; D gene: -; J gene: TRBJ2-3; CDR3 protein: CASSPASGGPQDTQYF; CDR3 DNA: TGTGCCAGCAGCCCGGCTTCAGGGGGGCCTCAAGATACGCAGTATTTT